This paragraph reports one T cell receptor (beta chain). The antigen is unknown. V was pared by 11 bases and J by 2 bases, with 12 bases between. Germline CDR1 and CDR2: MNHNS and SASEGT. The CDR3 sequence is 13 residues long. This entry belongs to a study of blood T cells in healthy people across ages. Overall study findings and caveats: A conclusive naive versus antigen-experienced comparison was prevented by the unsorted PBMCs.

A second PCR, run for roughly 6 to 11 cycles, used a sample-barcoded 5' primer plus a J-beta primer mix. TCRdb independently ran MiXCR on the 5' RACE reads; one entry per CDR3 protein. The sample lists about a million distinct CDR3 sequences, 45% to 50% seen once, with around 15% in the top ten. Donors ranged from roughly 6 to 95 years old and were healthy Caucasians in Russia. The sequenced sample consisted of blood. This receptor was identified in a man younger than 45 in good health. This sequence joins TRBV6-1 and TRBJ2-2; D ambiguous. As DNA, the CDR3 is TGTGCCGGAACACCGGAAAACACCGGGGAGCTGTTTTTT. Translation: CAGTPENTGELFF.